These 26 T cell receptor beta chains originate from one sample sequenced in a study of cytomegalovirus exposure and HLA in healthy donors. The study ran its PCR with 60 Vbeta and 13 Jbeta primers. The method was immunoSEQ multiplex PCR; TCRdb's version includes in-frame clones alone and lacks a portion of them. The profile shows 150,000 to 200,000 clones, approximately 81% of them singletons. Specimen: PBMCs. The receptor source for this set is a boy aged 5-17 years in good health and CMV-seronegative.

J is TRBJ2-1 and V is TRBV19, with D unresolved. The CDR3 covers 14 residues. Germline CDR1 reads LNHDA; CDR2 reads SQIVND (reference sequence). The germline V and J ends were trimmed by 5 bases and 0 bases, with 8 bases remaining between them. Here the CDR3 DNA reads TGTGCCAGTAGTCGTTCTAGCTCCTACAATGAGCAGTTCTTC. Translation gives CASSRSSSYNEQFF.

The gene calls are TRBV14 and TRBJ1-4; 9 nucleotides agree with TRBD1. CDR1 and CDR2 (germline): SGHDN, FVKESK. There are 16 residues in the CDR3. Germline trimming cut 3 bases from V and 4 bases from J; bases unmatched to any gene: 6. The CDR3 is CASSQRRDRVNEKLFF. In nucleotides, the CDR3 is TGTGCCAGCAGCCAGCGCCGGGACAGGGTTAATGAAAAACTGTTTTTT.

The chain joins TRBV7-2 to TRBJ1-1; 8 positions agree with TRBD1. Germline CDR1 and CDR2: SGHTA and FQGNSA. This CDR3 is built from 15 residues. The ends lost 9 bases at V and 3 bases at J; junction bases unmatched: 12. The CDR3: CASKSRLQGDTEAFF. CDR3 sequence (DNA): TGTGCCAGTAAGTCTAGGTTACAGGGGGACACTGAAGCTTTCTTT. The full variable domain, its missing parts supplied by reference TRBV7-2 and TRBJ1-1, is GAGVSQSPSNKVTEKGKDVELRCDPISGHTALYWYRQSLGQGLEFLIYFQGNSAPDKSGLPSDRFSAERTGGSVSTLTIQRTQQEDSAVYLCASKSRLQGDTEAFFGQGTRLTVV.

The rearrangement links TRBV5-1 to TRBJ1-2; D is uncertain. Germline CDR1 and CDR2: SGHRS and YFSETQ. The V and J ends lost 0 bases and 1 base respectively, with 13 bases between them. This CDR3 region has 16 residues. This CDR3 reads CASSLVFRGLNYGYTF. The CDR3 nucleotides are TGCGCCAGCAGCTTGGTATTTCGCGGACTTAACTATGGCTACACCTTC. Complete variable domain (other parts from reference TRBV5-1 and TRBJ1-2): KAGVTQTPRYLIKTRGQQVTLSCSPISGHRSVSWYQQTPGQGLQFLFEYFSETQRNKGNFPGRFSGRQFSNSRSEMNVSTLELGDSALYLCASSLVFRGLNYGYTFGSGTRLTVV.

The rearrangement uses TRBV28 and TRBJ1-5; D remains unclear. Germline CDR1 and CDR2: MDHEN and SYDVKM. The V gene lost 4 bases and the J gene lost 4 bases, with 11 bases spanning the gap. This CDR3 comprises 14 residues. This chain's CDR3 is CASSSPGRNQPQHF. The CDR3 region has the DNA TGTGCCAGCAGTTCACCAGGTCGGAATCAGCCCCAGCATTTT.

V usage is TRBV25-1 and J usage is TRBJ2-5; D perhaps matches TRBD1 (6 bases). There are 15 residues in the CDR3. V shed 4 bases and J shed 1 base, with 13 bases lying between them. From germline, CDR1 is MGHDK and CDR2 SYGVNS. CDR3 in amino acids: CASSGTGQFQETQYF. CDR3 DNA: TGTGCCAGCAGTGGAACTGGACAGTTCCAAGAGACCCAGTACTTC. Full variable domain (rest looked up from reference TRBV25-1 and TRBJ2-5): EADIYQTPRYLVIGTGKKITLECSQTMGHDKMYWYQQDPGMELHLIHYSYGVNSTEKGDLSSESTVSRIRTEHFPLTLESARPSHTSQYLCASSGTGQFQETQYFGPGTRLLVL.

The chain joins TRBV4-1 to TRBJ1-1; a weak D match, TRBD1 (6 bases). The CDR3 contains 20 residues. The V and J ends lost 0 bases and 1 base respectively, with 24 bases between them. Per germline, CDR1 MGHRA and CDR2 YSYEKL. In nucleotides, the CDR3 is TGCGCCAGCAGCCAAGATATCCCAGCTACCCTCGACAGGAGGAACACTGAAGCTTTCTTT. As protein: CASSQDIPATLDRRNTEAFF.

The genes are TRBV7-9 and TRBJ2-1, with 13 bases lining up with TRBD2. Germline trimming cut 2 bases from V and 8 bases from J; bases unmatched to any gene: 6. Per germline, CDR1 SEHNR and CDR2 FQNEAQ (reference sequence). The CDR3 has 16 residues. The chain's CDR3 is CASSLPGLAGIYEQFF. The CDR3 DNA reads TGTGCCAGCAGCTTACCGGGACTAGCGGGGATCTATGAGCAGTTCTTC.

V usage is TRBV10-1 and J usage is TRBJ1-1; 7 bases map to TRBD1. V dropped 6 bases and J dropped 1; count of bases not matched to a gene: 17. The CDR3 extends over 18 amino acids. The germline CDR1 and CDR2 sequences are WNHNN and SYGVQD (reference sequence). This CDR3 is CASSEGQRNARGNTEAFF. For the CDR3, the DNA is TGCGCCAGCAGCGAGGGACAGAGAAATGCTCGGGGGAACACTGAAGCTTTCTTT.

On this clone itself: The same CDR3 arises from other DNA sequences in this sample as well. V gene TRBV6-1 combines with J gene TRBJ2-7; 9 nucleotides match TRBD1. The CDR3 has 13 amino acids. Germline V gene data show CDR1 as MNHNS and CDR2 as SASEGT. V gave up 9 bases and J gave up 0 bases; unmatched junction bases: 3. The CDR3: CASRGQGSYEQYF. The DNA of the CDR3 is TGTGCCAGTCGGGGACAGGGCTCCTACGAGCAGTACTTC.

Regarding this clone: Other DNA sequences from this sample encode an identical CDR3 as well. The chain combines TRBV5-1 with TRBJ1-3; D is ambiguous. The CDR3 has 15 residues. Germline V gives CDR1 SGHRS, CDR2 YFSETQ. Trimming removed 0 bases at V and 0 bases at J, with 7 bases between. The CDR3 region is CASSLARNSGNTIYF. In nucleotides, the CDR3 is TGCGCCAGCAGCTTGGCCAGAAACTCTGGAAACACCATATATTTT.

The chain joins TRBV27 to TRBJ2-7, with unresolved D. CDR3 length: 11 residues. V lost 5 bases and J lost 2, with 4 bases in between. The V gene's germline CDR1 is MNHEY and CDR2 SMNVEV (reference sequence). The CDR3 DNA follows: TGTGCCAGCAGTACTGCCTACGAGCAGTACTTC. Its translation: CASSTAYEQYF.

The chain combines TRBV6-6 with TRBJ1-1; tentatively, D is TRBD1 (6 bases). This CDR3 comprises 14 residues. V lost 5 bases and J 9 bases, leaving 19 bases between the germline ends. The V gene's germline CDR1 is MNHNY and CDR2 SVGAGI (reference sequence). CDR3 coding DNA: TGTGCCAGCAGTCCCCCGGACAGTGGCGTTAAAGCTTTCTTT. This encodes CASSPPDSGVKAFF.

V is TRBV9 and J is TRBJ2-7; tentatively, D is TRBD2 (5 bases). With 0 bases removed from V and 7 bases from J, the gap between germline ends came to 14 bases. Per the germline V gene, CDR1 is SGDLS and CDR2 is YYNGEE. This CDR3 has 14 residues. DNA for the CDR3: TGTGCCAGCAGCGTAGCTCCGGGATCGAGTGAGCAGTACTTC. The encoded protein is CASSVAPGSSEQYF.

V usage is TRBV7-8 and J usage is TRBJ1-2, with 9 bases that match TRBD1. The V and J ends lost 5 bases and 6 bases, in that order; junction bases with no gene match: 13. This CDR3 is 16 amino acids long. Germline V gene data show CDR1 as SGHVS and CDR2 as FQNEAQ. CDR3 residues: CASSPGNNRGHDGYTF. The CDR3 region has the DNA TGTGCCAGCAGCCCGGGTAATAACAGGGGGCATGATGGCTACACCTTC.

This clone was detected only once. The V call is TRBV25-1, the J call TRBJ1-2, with TRBD1 identical over 12 bases. Germline V gene sequence: CDR1 MGHDK, CDR2 SYGVNS. V shed 4 bases, J shed 4 bases, and the junction held 10 bases outside the gene matches. This CDR3 contains 17 residues. CDR3 DNA sequence: TGTGCCAGCAGTGCGGGGACAGGGGGCTGGGGGGCCTATGGCTACACCTTC. Protein sequence: CASSAGTGGWGAYGYTF.

The chain uses TRBV7-9 and TRBJ2-1; 16 bases align to TRBD2. Germline V gene lookup returns CDR1 SEHNR and CDR2 FQNEAQ (reference sequence). V shed 4 bases, J shed 8 bases, and the junction held 11 bases outside the gene matches. The CDR3 has 18 amino acids. The CDR3, as DNA: TGTGCCAGCAGCTCGACAGGGACTAGCGGGAGGGCCTTGGATGAGCAGTTCTTC. Protein: CASSSTGTSGRALDEQFF. Based on the CDR3 plus reference TRBV7-9 and TRBJ2-1, the full variable domain is DTGVSQNPRHKITKRGQNVTFRCDPISEHNRLYWYRQTLGQGPEFLTYFQNEAQLEKSRLLSDRFSAERPKGSFSTLEIQRTEQGDSAMYLCASSSTGTSGRALDEQFFGPGTRLTVL.

This clone was observed a few times. The CDR3, as DNA: TGTGCCAGCAGCCAGAATATCCTTGGGACTGCGAACACCGGGGAGCTGTTTTTT. This translates into CASSQNILGTANTGELFF. The rearrangement joins TRBV4-2 to TRBJ2-2, with D possibly matching TRBD2 (6 bases). Germline CDR1 and CDR2: LGHNA and YNFKEQ. The CDR3 is 18 residues long. Trimming removed 3 bases at V and 0 bases at J, with 17 bases between.

The J gene is TRBJ1-1, the V gene TRBV6-1; the D gene is possibly TRBD1 (5 bases). This CDR3 has 15 amino acids. Trimming shortened V by 1 base and J by 5 bases, and 14 bases separated the two germline ends. In germline, CDR1 is MNHNS, CDR2 SASEGT. The CDR3 bases are TGTGCCAGCAGTGAAGTTTGGGGCTTGGGGACTGAAGCTTTCTTT. This codes for CASSEVWGLGTEAFF.

A few counts support this clone. The V gene is TRBV6-1, the J gene TRBJ1-5, with 11 bases aligning to TRBD1. Germline trimming cut 4 bases from V and 5 bases from J; bases unmatched to any gene: 4. The V gene's germline CDR1 is MNHNS and CDR2 SASEGT. The CDR3 extends over 15 amino acids. As DNA, the CDR3 is TGTGCCAGCAGTGCCGGGACAGGGGGATATCAGCCCCAGCATTTT. Amino acids: CASSAGTGGYQPQHF.

The chain carries TRBV11-3 and TRBJ2-7, with 7 bases identical to TRBD1. J was trimmed by 2 bases and V by 3 bases; bases with no gene match: 7. Germline values: CDR1 SGHNT, CDR2 YENEEA. The CDR3 sequence is 15 residues long. The CDR3 DNA reads TGTGCCAGCAGCTTTGGACAGGAACACACCTACGAGCAGTACTTC. This translates into CASSFGQEHTYEQYF.

This clone appeared once. The chain recombines TRBV5-6 with TRBJ1-2; 7 nucleotides match TRBD1. J lost 5 bases, V lost 4 bases, and 11 bases had no gene match. CDR3 length: 15 amino acids. CDR1 SGHDT and CDR2 YYEEEE come from the germline V gene. DNA for the CDR3: TGTGCCAGCAGCGGGGCAGACAGGGTTTCATATGGCTACACCTTC. This translates into CASSGADRVSYGYTF.

This chain links TRBV4-1 with TRBJ2-3, with D perhaps matching TRBD1 (5 bases). Between the trimmed V and J ends, which lost 1 base and 4 bases, there was a span of 15 bases. The germline V gene has CDR1 MGHRA and CDR2 YSYEKL. The CDR3 loop spans 16 amino acids. The CDR3 sequence: CASSQVGAGWADTQYF. CDR3 coding DNA: TGCGCCAGCAGCCAAGTTGGCGCAGGGTGGGCAGATACGCAGTATTTT.

The chain has TRBV5-8 and TRBJ1-5; 7 bases line up with TRBD1. The germline V gene encodes CDR1 SGHTS and CDR2 YDEGEE. V lost 4 bases to trimming and J lost 7 bases; unmatched junction nucleotides: 11. This CDR3 has 15 amino acids. CDR3 region: CASSTRGQMLQPQHF. For the CDR3, the DNA is TGTGCCAGCAGCACCCGGGGACAGATGTTACAGCCCCAGCATTTT.

The CDR3 nucleotides are TGTGCCAGCAGTGACGGACAGGGGTTTGGGGCCAACGTCCTGACTTTC. Its protein is CASSDGQGFGANVLTF. This chain links TRBV25-1 with TRBJ2-6, with 9 bases fitting TRBD1. CDR3 size: 16 residues. Germline CDR1 is MGHDK and CDR2 is SYGVNS. V lost 3 bases to trimming and J lost 3 bases; unmatched junction nucleotides: 3.

V usage is TRBV27 and J usage is TRBJ2-7; weak D call: TRBD2 (6 bases). V was trimmed by 4 bases and J by 3 bases, leaving 19 bases between them. Looked up from germline, CDR1 is MNHEY and CDR2 is SMNVEV (reference sequence). This CDR3 spans 16 amino acids. CDR3 bases: TGTGCCAGCAGTTCAGAGGGTTTTTCGGGACTCTACGAGCAGTACTTC. It encodes CASSSEGFSGLYEQYF.